This is a list of T cell receptor beta chains from one sample in a study of shared clonotypes between healthy human individuals. TCRdb keeps only in-frame clones here, not all; method: immunoSEQ multiplex PCR. This table holds some 980,000 clones, over 75% found once. The specimen was memory CD4+ T cells sorted from blood. All receptors come from a man between 18 and 29 years old in good health. CDR3s include the opening cysteine and the closing phenylalanine or tryptophan. A D gene is named only where the DNA matches it firmly. A row's size may be missing; if present it is once, few, many or a size class.

v_gene	d_gene	j_gene	abundance	CDR3nt	CDR3aa
TRBV4-1	TRBD1	TRBJ1-2	-	TGCGCCAGCAGCCAAGATAGTCAGGGGGCTTGGGGCTACACCTTC	CASSQDSQGAWGYTF
TRBV7-9	TRBD1	TRBJ2-2	-	TGTGCCAGCAGCTTAGCGCGAGGGGGCTACGGGGAGCTGTTTTTT	CASSLARGGYGELFF
TRBV11-3	TRBD2	TRBJ2-1	-	TGTGCCAGCAGCTTAGCCCCTAGCGGTAACTCCTACAATGAGCAGTTCTTC	CASSLAPSGNSYNEQFF
TRBV29-1	-	TRBJ1-1	-	TGCAGCGTTCGAATGAACACTGAAGCTTTCTTT	CSVRMNTEAFF
TRBV10-3	-	TRBJ2-3	-	TGTGCCATCAACCCCGACGGATTCACAGATACGCAGTATTTT	CAINPDGFTDTQYF
TRBV10-3	TRBD2	TRBJ2-1	-	TGTGCCATCAGTGAGTCGGGAGGGTCCTACAATGAGCAGTTCTTC	CAISESGGSYNEQFF
TRBV30	-	TRBJ1-2	-	TGTGCCTGGAATGGGAAGGGGCCGAGTGGCTACACCTTC	CAWNGKGPSGYTF
TRBV5-1	TRBD1	TRBJ1-6	-	TGCGCCAGCAGCCATGGACAGGGACAGTCTTCACCCCTCCACTTT	CASSHGQGQSSPLHF
TRBV10-3	-	TRBJ1-3	-	TGTGCCATCACTGCGAGCTCTGGAAACACCATATATTTT	CAITASSGNTIYF
TRBV18	-	TRBJ1-1	-	TGTGCCAGCTCACCACGCGAGGGCGGTGAAGCTTTCTTT	CASSPREGGEAFF
TRBV30	-	TRBJ2-3	many	TGTGCCTGGAGTGTACGGCTTGGGGATACGCAGTATTTT	CAWSVRLGDTQYF
TRBV6-1	TRBD1	TRBJ2-3	-	TGTGCCAGCGCTACCGGGACAGGGGGCACAGATACGCAGTATTTT	CASATGTGGTDTQYF
TRBV5-6	-	TRBJ2-5	-	TGTGCCAGCAGTCGGTACGACTACGTATCTTCGGGGACCCAGTACTTC	CASSRYDYVSSGTQYF
TRBV11-2	TRBD2	TRBJ2-5	-	TGTGCCAGCAGTCTTAGCGGGGGGCAACAAGAGACCCAGTACTTC	CASSLSGGQQETQYF
TRBV19	TRBD1	TRBJ1-1	-	TGTGCCAGTAGTACCCAGACAGGGGACACTGAAGCTTTCTTT	CASSTQTGDTEAFF
TRBV19	-	TRBJ2-2	-	TGTGCCAGTAGTACCTTTTCCTCGGTGGCCAGCGGTCCCGGGGAGCTGTTTTTT	CASSTFSSVASGPGELFF
TRBV19	-	TRBJ2-3	few	TGTGCCAGCAGTCCTCGTAACCCAGATACGCAGTATTTT	CASSPRNPDTQYF
TRBV10-3	TRBD2	TRBJ2-3	-	TGTGCCATCAGTATGACTAGCGGCCGAAGCACAGATACGCAGTATTTT	CAISMTSGRSTDTQYF
TRBV9	-	TRBJ2-2	-	TGTGCCAGCAGCGTAGATACTAGTCCCACCGGGGAGCTGTTTTTT	CASSVDTSPTGELFF
TRBV9	-	TRBJ1-6	once	TGTGCCAGCAGCGTAGATTACGGTTTATATTCACCCCTCCACTTT	CASSVDYGLYSPLHF
TRBV5-6	-	TRBJ2-7	-	TGTGCCAGCAGCTCCTTGAAGAGCTCCCACGAGCAGTACTTC	CASSSLKSSHEQYF
TRBV7-2	-	TRBJ2-7	many	TGTGCCAGCAGCTCTAACACGGTTTCCTACGAGCAGTACTTC	CASSSNTVSYEQYF
TRBV2	TRBD1	TRBJ2-3	-	TGTGCCAGACAGGGGCTAAGCACAGATACGCAGTATTTT	CARQGLSTDTQYF
TRBV6-6	-	TRBJ1-4	-	TGTGCCAGCAGTTACTTGGGGGGGGATAGAGAAAAACTGTTTTTT	CASSYLGGDREKLFF
TRBV6-1	TRBD1	TRBJ1-5	-	TGTGCCAGCAGTGGGACTGGACAGGGAGGCAGCAATCAGCCCCAGCATTTT	CASSGTGQGGSNQPQHF
TRBV6-1	-	TRBJ1-5	-	TGTGCCAGCAGTGAAGGAGTTTTCGGGGGAAGCAATCAGCCCCAGCATTTT	CASSEGVFGGSNQPQHF
TRBV6-5	-	TRBJ2-5	-	TGTGCCACCCAAGAGGGGGAGACCCAGTACTTC	CATQEGETQYF
TRBV28	TRBD1	TRBJ2-1	few	TGTGCCAGCAGTCCCTCCGGGACAGCCTACAATGAGCAGTTCTTC	CASSPSGTAYNEQFF
TRBV11-3	-	TRBJ2-3	-	TGTGCCAGCACGCTAGGTGGGATGAGCACAGATACGCAGTATTTT	CASTLGGMSTDTQYF
TRBV19	-	TRBJ2-7	-	TGTGCCAGTAGTATAGGGGAAAAGCAGTACTTC	CASSIGEKQYF
TRBV6-1	TRBD1	TRBJ2-7	-	TGTGCCAGCAGTAAAGACGGGACAGAGGCTCGAGAGCAGTACTTC	CASSKDGTEAREQYF
TRBV9	TRBD1	TRBJ1-3	-	TGTGCCAGCAGCACACAGGGGGCTGGAAACACCATATATTTT	CASSTQGAGNTIYF
TRBV10-2	-	TRBJ1-5	-	TGCGCCAGCAGTGAGGAGGGTGCCTACAATCAGCCCCAGCATTTT	CASSEEGAYNQPQHF
TRBV11-1	-	TRBJ2-3	-	TGTGCCAGCAGCTTAGGGAAGGCAGGGACTTTCACAGATACGCAGTATTTT	CASSLGKAGTFTDTQYF
TRBV10-3	TRBD2	TRBJ2-7	-	TGTGCCATCAGCCCCTCTAGCGGGAGTGGCTACGAGCAGTACTTC	CAISPSSGSGYEQYF
TRBV7-2	TRBD1	TRBJ1-2	-	TGTGCCAGCAGCTCCGGACAGGGAATAAGCTACACCTTC	CASSSGQGISYTF
TRBV19	-	TRBJ2-2	-	TGTGCCAGTAAACTAAGGGACACCGGGGAGCTGTTTTTT	CASKLRDTGELFF
TRBV5-1	TRBD2	TRBJ2-5	-	TGCGCCAGCAGCCTCGCGGGGGTAGACGGCCAAGAGACCCAGTACTTC	CASSLAGVDGQETQYF
TRBV30	TRBD2	TRBJ2-3	-	TGTGCCCGACAGAGCGGGAGTCTCTCAGATACGCAGTATTTT	CARQSGSLSDTQYF
TRBV5-1	-	TRBJ1-4	many	TGCGCCAGCAGCTGGTCGGGGTCTAATGAAAAACTGTTTTTT	CASSWSGSNEKLFF
TRBV27	-	TRBJ2-7	-	TGTGCCAGCAGTCCCCGGACGGGATCCTACGAGCAGTACTTC	CASSPRTGSYEQYF
TRBV10-3	TRBD1	TRBJ1-3	-	TGTGCCACCTTCCCCGGGACAGGGTTTGGAAACACCATATATTTT	CATFPGTGFGNTIYF
TRBV4-3	-	TRBJ2-7	-	TGCGCCAGCAGCCAAGATGGCTCCCGGGACGGGCAGTACTTC	CASSQDGSRDGQYF
TRBV11-2	-	TRBJ2-2	-	TGTGCCAGCAGCTTGGCTTCGAACACCGGGGAGCTGTTTTTT	CASSLASNTGELFF
TRBV2	-	TRBJ2-3	-	TGTGCCAGCAGTGAAAAAGCGGCAACAGATACGCAGTATTTT	CASSEKAATDTQYF
TRBV2	TRBD2	TRBJ2-5	-	TGTGCCAGCAGTGTGCGGGGGACGGAGACCCAGTACTTC	CASSVRGTETQYF
TRBV28	-	TRBJ1-2	-	TGTGCCAGCGAAAAGGGTGGCTACACCTTC	CASEKGGYTF
TRBV6-5	-	TRBJ2-2	-	TGTGCCAGCAGTTATGGTGCCTCGAACACCGGGGAGCTGTTTTTT	CASSYGASNTGELFF
TRBV9	TRBD2	TRBJ2-1	-	TGTGCCAGCAGCGTAGCTAGCGGGGGGATCAGGGAGCAGTTCTTC	CASSVASGGIREQFF
TRBV6-6	-	TRBJ2-3	-	TGTGCCGGCAGTTACCGAGGCGGCGCGACAGATACGCAGTATTTT	CAGSYRGGATDTQYF
TRBV6-6	-	TRBJ1-3	-	TGTGCCAGCAGTCCCACAGGACAGTTCGCTGGAAACACCATATATTTT	CASSPTGQFAGNTIYF
TRBV7-2	TRBD2	TRBJ2-3	-	TGTGCCAGCAGCGACCGGGACTACACAGATACGCAGTATTTT	CASSDRDYTDTQYF
TRBV27	TRBD1	TRBJ2-7	once	TGTGCCAGCAGTCCCGACAGGGGGATGAGCTCCTACGAGCAGTACTTC	CASSPDRGMSSYEQYF
TRBV6-7	TRBD2	TRBJ2-2	-	TGTGCCAGTCTGGGCAGGACTAGCGACACCGGGGAGCTGTTTTTT	CASLGRTSDTGELFF
TRBV4-1	TRBD1	TRBJ2-7	-	TGCGCCAGCAGCCAGCCGGGACAGGGAGGGTTCGAGCAGTACTTC	CASSQPGQGGFEQYF
TRBV19	TRBD2	TRBJ2-2	-	TGTGCCAGCACTAGCGGGGGCTACGGGGAGCTGTTTTTT	CASTSGGYGELFF
TRBV27	TRBD1	TRBJ1-2	-	TGTGCCAGCAGTCTTCTCCGGGACAGGGACCATGGCTACACCTTC	CASSLLRDRDHGYTF
TRBV7-9	-	TRBJ2-5	-	TGTGCCAGCAGCTTAATCTCACTGGCGGGAAAAGAGACCCAGTACTTC	CASSLISLAGKETQYF